The source of this T cell receptor (beta chain) is a study of blood T cell repertoires in COVID-19. On the study more broadly: Acute and convalescent COVID-19 samples came from the United States, Italy and Spain. T cells, B-cell-depleted T cells, or PBMCs supplied cDNA or gDNA.

The germline V gene has CDR1 SGHAT and CDR2 FQNNGV. The CDR3 is 15 residues long. J lost 2 bases, V lost 5 bases, and 7 bases had no gene match. Per the authors' pipeline: The assay estimated nucleated cells by amplifying reference gene primers. Generated by immunoSEQ multiplex PCR, the TCRdb table keeps only in-frame clones and is missing some. V, J and clone size derive from that table, while D and trimming were established from the DNA sequence. The top ten clones hold about a tenth of a sample with roughly 150,000 clones, roughly 77% of them seen once. The TCR sequence derives from a human donor in a cohort sampled during active COVID-19. The V gene is TRBV11-2, the J gene TRBJ2-7; 9 bases match TRBD1. Sequenced material: peripheral blood. In nucleotides, the CDR3 is TGTGCCAGCAGCCGCATTAGACAGGGGGCCTACGAGCAGTACTTC. The encoded protein is CASSRIRQGAYEQYF. Together with reference TRBV11-2 and TRBJ2-7, the CDR3 gives the full variable domain: EAGVAQSPRYKIIEKRQSVAFWCNPISGHATLYWYQQILGQGPKLLIQFQNNGVVDDSQLPKDRFSAERLKGVDSTLKIQPAKLEDSAVYLCASSRIRQGAYEQYFGPGTRLTVT.